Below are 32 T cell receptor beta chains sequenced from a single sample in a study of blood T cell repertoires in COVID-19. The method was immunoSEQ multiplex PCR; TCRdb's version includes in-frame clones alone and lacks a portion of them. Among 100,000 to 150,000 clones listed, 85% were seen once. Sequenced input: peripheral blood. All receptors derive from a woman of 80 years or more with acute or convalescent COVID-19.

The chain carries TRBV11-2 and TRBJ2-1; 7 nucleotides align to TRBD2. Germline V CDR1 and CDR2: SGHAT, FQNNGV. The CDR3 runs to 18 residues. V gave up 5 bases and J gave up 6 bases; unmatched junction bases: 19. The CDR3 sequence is CASSPVTWGEGPINEQFF. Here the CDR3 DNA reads TGTGCCAGCAGCCCAGTAACGTGGGGGGAGGGCCCGATCAATGAGCAGTTCTTC.

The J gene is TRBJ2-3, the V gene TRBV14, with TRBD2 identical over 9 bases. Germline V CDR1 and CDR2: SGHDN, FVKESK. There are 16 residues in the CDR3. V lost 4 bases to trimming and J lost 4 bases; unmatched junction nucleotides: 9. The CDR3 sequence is CASSPAVAGVSDTQYF. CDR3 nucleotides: TGTGCCAGCAGCCCCGCCGTAGCGGGGGTTTCAGATACGCAGTATTTT.

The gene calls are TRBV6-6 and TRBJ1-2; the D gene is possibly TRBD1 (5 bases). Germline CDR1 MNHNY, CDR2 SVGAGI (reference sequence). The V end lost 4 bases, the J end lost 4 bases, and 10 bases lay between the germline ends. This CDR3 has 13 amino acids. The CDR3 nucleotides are TGTGCCAGCAGTTCCGGAGGGACCTATGGCTACACCTTC. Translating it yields CASSSGGTYGYTF.

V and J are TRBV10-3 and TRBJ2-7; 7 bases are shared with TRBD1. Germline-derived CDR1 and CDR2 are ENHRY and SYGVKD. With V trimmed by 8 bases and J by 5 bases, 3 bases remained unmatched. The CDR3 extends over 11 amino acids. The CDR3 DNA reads TGTGCCATCGGTCAGGGGGACGAGCAGTACTTC. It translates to CAIGQGDEQYF.

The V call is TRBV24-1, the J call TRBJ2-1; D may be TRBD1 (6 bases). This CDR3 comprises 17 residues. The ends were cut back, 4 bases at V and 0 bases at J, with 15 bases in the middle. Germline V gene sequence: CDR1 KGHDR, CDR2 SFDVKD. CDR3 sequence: CATSDPGHRSSYNEQFF. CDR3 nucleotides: TGTGCCACCAGTGACCCGGGACATAGAAGCTCCTACAATGAGCAGTTCTTC.

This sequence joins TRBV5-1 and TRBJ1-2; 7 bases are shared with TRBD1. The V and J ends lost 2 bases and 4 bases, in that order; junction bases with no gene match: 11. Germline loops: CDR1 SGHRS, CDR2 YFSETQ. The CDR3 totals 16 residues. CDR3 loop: CASSLAPGTAIYGYTF. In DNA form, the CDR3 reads TGCGCCAGCAGCTTAGCACCCGGGACAGCAATCTATGGCTACACCTTC.

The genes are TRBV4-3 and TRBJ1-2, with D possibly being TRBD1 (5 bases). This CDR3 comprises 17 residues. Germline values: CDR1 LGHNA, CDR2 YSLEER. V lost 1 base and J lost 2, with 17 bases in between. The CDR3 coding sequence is TGCGCCAGCAGCCAAGTATTGGGGCAGGAGTTAAACTATGGCTACACCTTC. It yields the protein CASSQVLGQELNYGYTF.

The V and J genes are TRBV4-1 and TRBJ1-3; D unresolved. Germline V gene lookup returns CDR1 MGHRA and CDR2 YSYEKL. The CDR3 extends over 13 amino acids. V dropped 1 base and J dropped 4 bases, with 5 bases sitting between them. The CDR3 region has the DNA TGCGCCAGCAGCCAAGTCCCGGGAAACACCATATATTTT. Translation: CASSQVPGNTIYF.

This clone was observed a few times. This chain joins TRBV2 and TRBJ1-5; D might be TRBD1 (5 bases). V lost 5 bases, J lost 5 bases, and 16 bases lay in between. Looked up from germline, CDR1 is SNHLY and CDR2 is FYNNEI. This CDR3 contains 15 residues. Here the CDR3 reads CASSRDSGGDQPQHF. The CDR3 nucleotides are TGTGCCAGCAGTCGGGACTCGGGGGGTGATCAGCCCCAGCATTTT.

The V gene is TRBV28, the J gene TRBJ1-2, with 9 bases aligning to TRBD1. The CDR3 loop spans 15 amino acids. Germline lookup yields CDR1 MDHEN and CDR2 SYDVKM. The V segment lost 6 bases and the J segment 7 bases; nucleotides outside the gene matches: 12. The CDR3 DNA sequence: TGTGCCAGCAGCTCCGGGACAGGGACTTATGGTGGCTACACCTTC. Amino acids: CASSSGTGTYGGYTF.

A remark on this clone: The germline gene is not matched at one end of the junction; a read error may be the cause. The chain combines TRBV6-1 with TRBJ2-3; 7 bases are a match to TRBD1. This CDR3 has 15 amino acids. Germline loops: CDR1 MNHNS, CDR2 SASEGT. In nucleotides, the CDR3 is TGTGCCAGCCGTGAAAGACAGGGCCCCACAGATACGCAGTATTTT. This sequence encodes CASRERQGPTDTQYF.

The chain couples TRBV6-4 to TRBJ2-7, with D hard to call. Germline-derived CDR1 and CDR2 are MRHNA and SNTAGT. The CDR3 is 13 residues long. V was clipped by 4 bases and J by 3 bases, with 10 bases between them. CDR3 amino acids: CASSVSFGYEQYF. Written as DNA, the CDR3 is TGTGCCAGCAGTGTAAGTTTCGGCTACGAGCAGTACTTC.

CDR3 in amino acids: CASSRDTEYSPLHF. The CDR3 coding sequence is TGCGCCAGCAGCCGGGACACCGAATATTCACCCCTCCACTTT. The chain is built from TRBV5-1 and TRBJ1-6, with D possibly matching TRBD1 (6 bases). With 4 bases removed from V and 8 bases from J, the gap between germline ends came to 13 bases. The CDR3 has 14 amino acids. Germline CDR1 is SGHRS and CDR2 is YFSETQ.

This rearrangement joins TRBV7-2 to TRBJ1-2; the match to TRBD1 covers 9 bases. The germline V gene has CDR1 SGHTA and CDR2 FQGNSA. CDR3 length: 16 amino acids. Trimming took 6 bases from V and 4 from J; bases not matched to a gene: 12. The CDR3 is CASRQFTGGLGYGYTF. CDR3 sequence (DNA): TGTGCCAGCAGACAATTCACAGGGGGCCTTGGCTATGGCTACACCTTC.

The DNA for the CDR3 is TGTGCCAGCAGCCGGGGAGCGGGGGCATACAATGAGCAGTTCTTC. Translated, it gives CASSRGAGAYNEQFF. The rearrangement links TRBV7-9 to TRBJ2-1; TRBD2 agrees at 8 bases. CDR3 size: 15 residues. With V trimmed by 5 bases and J by 4 bases, 7 bases remained unmatched. The germline V gene has CDR1 SEHNR and CDR2 FQNEAQ (reference sequence).

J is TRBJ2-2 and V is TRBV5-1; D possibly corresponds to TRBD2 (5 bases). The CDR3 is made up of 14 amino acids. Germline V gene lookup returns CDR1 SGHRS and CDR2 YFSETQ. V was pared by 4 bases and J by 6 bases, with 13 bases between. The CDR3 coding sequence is TGCGCCAGCAGCGCAGCTACTAGTCCCGGGGAGCTGTTTTTT. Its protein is CASSAATSPGELFF.

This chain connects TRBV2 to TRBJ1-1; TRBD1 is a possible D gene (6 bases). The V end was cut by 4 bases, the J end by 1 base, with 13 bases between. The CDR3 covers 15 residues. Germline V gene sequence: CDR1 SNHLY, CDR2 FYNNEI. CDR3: CASSAQGWGNTEAFF. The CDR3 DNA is TGTGCCAGCAGTGCACAGGGCTGGGGGAACACTGAAGCTTTCTTT.

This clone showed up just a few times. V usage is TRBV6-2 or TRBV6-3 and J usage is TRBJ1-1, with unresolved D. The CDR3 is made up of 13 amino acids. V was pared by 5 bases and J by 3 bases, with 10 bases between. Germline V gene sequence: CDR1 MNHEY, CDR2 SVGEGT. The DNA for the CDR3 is TGTGCCAGCAGTGACAATAGAGACACTGAAGCTTTCTTT. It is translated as CASSDNRDTEAFF.

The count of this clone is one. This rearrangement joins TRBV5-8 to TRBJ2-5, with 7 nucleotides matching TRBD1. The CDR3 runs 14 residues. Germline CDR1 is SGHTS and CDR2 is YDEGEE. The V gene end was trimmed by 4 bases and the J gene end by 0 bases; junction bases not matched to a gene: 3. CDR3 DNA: TGTGCCAGCAGCCGGGGACAGAACCAAGAGACCCAGTACTTC. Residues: CASSRGQNQETQYF.

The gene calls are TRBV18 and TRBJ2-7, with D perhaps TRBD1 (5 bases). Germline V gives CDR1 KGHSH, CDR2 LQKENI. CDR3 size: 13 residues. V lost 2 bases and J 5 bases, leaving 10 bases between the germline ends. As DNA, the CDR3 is TGTGCCAGCTCACCATGGGCAGGGAACGAGCAGTACGTC. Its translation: CASSPWAGNEQYV.

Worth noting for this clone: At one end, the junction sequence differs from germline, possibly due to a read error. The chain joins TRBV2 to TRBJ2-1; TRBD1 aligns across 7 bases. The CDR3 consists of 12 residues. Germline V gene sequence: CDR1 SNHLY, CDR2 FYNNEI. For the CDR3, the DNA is TGCTCCGACAGGGCGGACTACAATGAGCAGTTCTTC. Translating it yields CSDRADYNEQFF.

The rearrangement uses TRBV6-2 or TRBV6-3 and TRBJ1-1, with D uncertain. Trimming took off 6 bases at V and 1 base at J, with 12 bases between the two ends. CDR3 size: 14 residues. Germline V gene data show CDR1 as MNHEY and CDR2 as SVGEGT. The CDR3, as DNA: TGTGCCAGCAGCTATCGGGGTCCGAACACTGAAGCTTTCTTT. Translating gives CASSYRGPNTEAFF.

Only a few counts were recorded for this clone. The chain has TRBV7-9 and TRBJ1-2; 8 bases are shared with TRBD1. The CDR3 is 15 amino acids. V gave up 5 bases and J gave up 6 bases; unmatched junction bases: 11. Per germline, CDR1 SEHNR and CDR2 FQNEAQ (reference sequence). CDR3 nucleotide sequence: TGTGCCAGCAGCCAGGGGGCACAGGGAGGCCATGGCTACACCTTC. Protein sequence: CASSQGAQGGHGYTF.

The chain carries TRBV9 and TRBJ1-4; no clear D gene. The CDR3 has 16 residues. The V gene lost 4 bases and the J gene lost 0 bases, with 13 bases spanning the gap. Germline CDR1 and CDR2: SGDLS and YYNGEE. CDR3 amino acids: CASSLGREPTNEKLFF. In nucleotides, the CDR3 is TGTGCCAGCAGCTTAGGCCGGGAACCAACTAATGAAAAACTGTTTTTT. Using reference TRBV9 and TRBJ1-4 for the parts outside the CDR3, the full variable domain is DSGVTQTPKHLITATGQRVTLRCSPRSGDLSVYWYQQSLDQGLQFLIQYYNGEERAKGNILERFSAQQFPDLHSELNLSSLELGDSALYFCASSLGREPTNEKLFFGSGTQLSVL.

The CDR3 region has the DNA TGTGCCAGCAGCTCCACTCCACAGGGTGAGCCCCAGCATTTT. Amino acids: CASSSTPQGEPQHF. This chain joins TRBV11-2 and TRBJ1-5; D possibly corresponds to TRBD1 (6 bases). The CDR3 contains 14 residues. Per germline, CDR1 SGHAT and CDR2 FQNNGV. V was trimmed by 4 bases and J by 8 bases, leaving 15 bases between them.

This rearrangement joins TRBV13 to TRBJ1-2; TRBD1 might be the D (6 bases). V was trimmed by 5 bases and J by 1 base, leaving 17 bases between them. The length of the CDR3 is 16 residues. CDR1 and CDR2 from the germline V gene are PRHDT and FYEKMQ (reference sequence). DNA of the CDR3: TGTGCCAGCAGCAAGATAAGCCAGGGGTTTAACTATGGCTACACCTTC. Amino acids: CASSKISQGFNYGYTF.

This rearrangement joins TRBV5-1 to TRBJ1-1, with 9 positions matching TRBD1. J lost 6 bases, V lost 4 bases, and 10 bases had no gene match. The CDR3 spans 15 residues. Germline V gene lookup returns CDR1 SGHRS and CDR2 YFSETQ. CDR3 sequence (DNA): TGCGCCAGCAGCATAAGGACAGGGGAGGACGCTGAAGCTTTCTTT. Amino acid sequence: CASSIRTGEDAEAFF. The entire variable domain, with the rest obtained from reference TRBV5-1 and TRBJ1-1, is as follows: KAGVTQTPRYLIKTRGQQVTLSCSPISGHRSVSWYQQTPGQGLQFLFEYFSETQRNKGNFPGRFSGRQFSNSRSEMNVSTLELGDSALYLCASSIRTGEDAEAFFGQGTRLTVV.

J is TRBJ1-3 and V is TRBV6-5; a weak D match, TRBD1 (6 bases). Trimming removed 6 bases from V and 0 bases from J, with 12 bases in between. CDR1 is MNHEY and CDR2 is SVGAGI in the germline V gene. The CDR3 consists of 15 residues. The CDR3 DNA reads TGTGCCAGCAGGATGGACAGCTTCTCTGGAAACACCATATATTTT. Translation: CASRMDSFSGNTIYF.

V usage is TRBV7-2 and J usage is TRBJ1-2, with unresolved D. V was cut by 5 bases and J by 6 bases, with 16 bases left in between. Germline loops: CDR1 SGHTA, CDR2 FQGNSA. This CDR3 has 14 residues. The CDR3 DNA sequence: TGTGCCAGCAGCCCGGCCAGGTCCCTAAATGGCTACACCTTC. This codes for CASSPARSLNGYTF.

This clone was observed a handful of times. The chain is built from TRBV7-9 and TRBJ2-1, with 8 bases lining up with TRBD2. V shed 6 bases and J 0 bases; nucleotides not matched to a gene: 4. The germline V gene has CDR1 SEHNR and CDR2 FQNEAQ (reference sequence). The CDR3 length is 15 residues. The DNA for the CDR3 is TGTGCCAGCAGTCCGGGACTAGTCTCCTACAATGAGCAGTTCTTC. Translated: CASSPGLVSYNEQFF. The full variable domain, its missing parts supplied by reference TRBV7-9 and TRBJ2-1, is DTGVSQNPRHKITKRGQNVTFRCDPISEHNRLYWYRQTLGQGPEFLTYFQNEAQLEKSRLLSDRFSAERPKGSFSTLEIQRTEQGDSAMYLCASSPGLVSYNEQFFGPGTRLTVL.

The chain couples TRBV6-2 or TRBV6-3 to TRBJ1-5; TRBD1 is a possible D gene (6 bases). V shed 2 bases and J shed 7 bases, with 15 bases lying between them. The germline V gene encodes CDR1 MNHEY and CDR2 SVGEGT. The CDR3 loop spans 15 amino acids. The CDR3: CASSYVGGRGQPQHF. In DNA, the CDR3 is TGTGCCAGCAGTTACGTCGGGGGGCGCGGGCAGCCCCAGCATTTT.

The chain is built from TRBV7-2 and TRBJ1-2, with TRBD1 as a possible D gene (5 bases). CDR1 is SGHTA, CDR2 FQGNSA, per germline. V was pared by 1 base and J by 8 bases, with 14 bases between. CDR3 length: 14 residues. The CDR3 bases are TGTGCCAGCAGCTTAGACGGACAATCGAGCGGCTACACCTTC. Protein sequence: CASSLDGQSSGYTF.